This T cell receptor beta chain came from a study of blood T cell repertoires in COVID-19. Generated by immunoSEQ multiplex PCR, the TCRdb table keeps only in-frame clones and is missing some. The table lists 300,000 to 400,000 clones, 85% of them singletons, with around 1.9% in the top ten. The CDR3 covers 15 residues. Germline CDR1 reads MNHEY; CDR2 reads SMNVEV (reference sequence). V was clipped by 1 base and J by 5 bases; unmatched bases: 7. V usage is TRBV27 and J usage is TRBJ2-5, with 7 bases fitting TRBD2. This receptor was identified in a woman aged 25 to 39 who had been exposed to COVID-19. Sequencing input: PBMCs or T cells enriched from blood (not recorded which). CDR3 nucleotides: TGTGCCAGCAGTTTATACGGGAGGCGCGAGGAGACCCAGTACTTC. Its translation: CASSLYGRREETQYF.